The sequence of this T cell receptor (beta chain) was determined in a study of cytomegalovirus exposure and HLA in healthy donors. Study outcomes and limitations: Previously analyzed data showed that most TCR beta V segments were productive at a frequency of about 87% or about 30%. For presence/absence analyses, sequencing depth was assumed to be roughly uniform across donors. The study designated 150 or so TCR beta chains cytomegalovirus-associated.

Primers: 60 Vbeta forward and 13 Jbeta reverse. Sequencing was performed with immunoSEQ multiplex PCR; in TCRdb, only in-frame clones are kept and a portion is missing. The data show around 90,000 clones, around 67% seen once. Germline V gene sequence: CDR1 SGHAT, CDR2 FQNNGV. V shed 1 base and J 3 bases; nucleotides not matched to a gene: 8. The CDR3 runs to 16 residues. Remarks on this clone: Its antigen remains unidentified.

This receptor was identified in a human donor in good health. The J gene is TRBJ2-7, the V gene TRBV11-2; 8 bases are a match to TRBD2. The sequencing sample was made of PBMCs. CDR3 coding DNA: TGTGCCAGCAGCTTAGTGAGCGGGGGCGACAACTACGAGCAGTACTTC. This codes for CASSLVSGGDNYEQYF.